This TCR beta chain was found in a study of response to subunit inactivated influenza vaccine. The sample holds a few counts of this clonotype. MiXCR was run by TCRdb on the RT-PCR reads, yielding one entry per CDR3 protein. The repertoire holds roughly 620,000 distinct CDR3 sequences, with roughly 10% as singletons. The CDR3 covers 16 residues. Germline V gene sequence: CDR1 LGHNA, CDR2 YSLEER. Trimming took 0 bases from V and 3 from J; bases not matched to a gene: 6. These sequences were also reported in another study, on T cells expressing NK-cell markers. That study adds: The authors generated TCR beta cDNA through 5'RACE template switching with UMIs. Seropositivity for HCMV was found in most of the eight sequenced donors, with one seronegative. In more than five donors, dominant CD3+CD56+NKG2C+ clones formed about 1.0-8% of CD8+ cells.

The sample in question was PBMCs from blood, obtained on the day of vaccination. The TCR comes from a man aged 50-59 years who received an inactivated influenza vaccine. The chain employs TRBV4-3 and TRBJ1-2; 8 bases align to TRBD1. The CDR3 is CASSQDRTGTHYGYTF. The CDR3, as DNA: TGCGCCAGCAGCCAAGATAGGACAGGGACTCACTATGGCTACACCTTC.